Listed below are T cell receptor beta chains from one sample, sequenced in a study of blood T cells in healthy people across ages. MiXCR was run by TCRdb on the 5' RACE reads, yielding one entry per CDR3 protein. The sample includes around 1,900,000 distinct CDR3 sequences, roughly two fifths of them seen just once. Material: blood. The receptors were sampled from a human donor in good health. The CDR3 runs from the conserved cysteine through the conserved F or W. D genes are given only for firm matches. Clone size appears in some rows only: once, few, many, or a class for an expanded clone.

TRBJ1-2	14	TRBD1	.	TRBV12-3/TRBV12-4	TGTGCCAGCAGTCCCGACAGGGCGGAGTATGGCTACACCTTC	CASSPDRAEYGYTF
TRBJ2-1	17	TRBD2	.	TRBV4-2	TGTGCCAGCAGCCAAGTCGGGGGGGGATCAGCCTACAATGAGCAGTTCTTC	CASSQVGGGSAYNEQFF
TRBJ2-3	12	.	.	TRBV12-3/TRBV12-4	TGTGCCAGCGCCCTCTCAACAGATACGCAGTATTTT	CASALSTDTQYF
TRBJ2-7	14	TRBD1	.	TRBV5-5	TGTGCCAGCAGGACTCCGGGACAGTCCTACGAGCAGTACTTC	CASRTPGQSYEQYF
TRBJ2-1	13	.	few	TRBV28	TGTGCCAGCAGTCCAAACCCACACAATGAGCAGTTCTTC	CASSPNPHNEQFF
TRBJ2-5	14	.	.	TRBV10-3	TGTGCCATCAGTGGGGGACACCGTCAAGAGACCCAGTACTTC	CAISGGHRQETQYF
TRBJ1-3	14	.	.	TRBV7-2	TGTGCCAGCAGCTTGAAGATGTCTGGAAACACCACATATTTT	CASSLKMSGNTTYF
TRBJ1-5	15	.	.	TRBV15	TGTGCCACCAGCAGAGTGCGGGGTGGCAATCAGCCCCAGCATTTT	CATSRVRGGNQPQHF
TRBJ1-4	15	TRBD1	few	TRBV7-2	TGTGCCAGCAGCTCTGCGGGACAGGGTTACGAAAAACTGTTTTTT	CASSSAGQGYEKLFF
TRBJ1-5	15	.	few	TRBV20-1	TGCAGTGCTAGAGTAAGCAATCGGGGGGGAGAGCCCCAGCATTTT	CSARVSNRGGEPQHF
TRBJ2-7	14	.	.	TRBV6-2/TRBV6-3	TGTGCCAGCGCGTGGCCGGGACGGTTCTACGAGCAGTACTTC	CASAWPGRFYEQYF
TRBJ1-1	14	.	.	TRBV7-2	TGTGCCAGCAAAACGGAGATCTTGAACACTGAAGCTTTCTTT	CASKTEILNTEAFF
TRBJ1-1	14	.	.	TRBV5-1	TGCGCCAGCAGCCGGAGGGGGACCTCCACTGAAGCTTTCTTT	CASSRRGTSTEAFF
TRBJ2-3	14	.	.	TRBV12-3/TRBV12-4	TGTGCCAGCCGCCTTCCTGTTAGCACAGATACGCAGTATTTT	CASRLPVSTDTQYF
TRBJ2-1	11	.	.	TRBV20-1	TGCAGTGCTAGTTTGGGAATTGAGCAGTTCTTC	CSASLGIEQFF
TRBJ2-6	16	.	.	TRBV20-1	TGCAGTGCTTCAACCCCTGAGGGGGCTGGGGCCAACGTCCTGACTTTC	CSASTPEGAGANVLTF
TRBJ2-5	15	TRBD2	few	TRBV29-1	TGCAGCGTTGAGAAGCGGGGGGCCCTGGGCGAGACCCAGTACTTC	CSVEKRGALGETQYF
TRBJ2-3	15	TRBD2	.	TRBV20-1	TGCAGTGCTAACCTAGCGGGGGGGCTGGTAGATACGCAGTATTTT	CSANLAGGLVDTQYF
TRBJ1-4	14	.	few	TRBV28	TGTGCCAGCAGTCTACAAGGGCGCTATGAAAAACTGTTTTTT	CASSLQGRYEKLFF
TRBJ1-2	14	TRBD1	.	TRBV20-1	TGCAGTGCTAGATCGGGACAGGGGCGCTATGGCTACACCTTC	CSARSGQGRYGYTF
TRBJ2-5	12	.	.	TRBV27	TGTGCCAGCAGTCCTCCCGGTGTGGAGCAGTACTTC	CASSPPGVEQYF
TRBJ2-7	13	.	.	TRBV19	TGTGCCGGTAGCGAAACACTAGTCTACGGGCAGTACTTC	CAGSETLVYGQYF
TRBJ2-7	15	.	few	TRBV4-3	TGCGCCAGCCGGCTCAGGAGGACTGGCCTCTACGAGCAGTACTTC	CASRLRRTGLYEQYF
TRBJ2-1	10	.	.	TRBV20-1	TGCAGTGCTTGGAAGGGGGAGCAGTTCTTC	CSAWKGEQFF
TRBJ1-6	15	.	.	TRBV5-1	TGCGCCAGCAGCTTGGAAGCCCCCGCTCGCGCACCCCCCCACTTT	CASSLEAPARAPPHF
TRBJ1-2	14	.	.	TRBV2	TGTGCCAGCAGCTCAGGGTTTGCGGGCTATGGCTACACCTTC	CASSSGFAGYGYTF
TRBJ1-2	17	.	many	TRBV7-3	TGTGCCAGCAGCTCCTCTCAGACAGCCCACCTCTCCCGTGGCTACACCTTC	CASSSSQTAHLSRGYTF
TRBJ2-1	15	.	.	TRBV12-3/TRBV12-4	TGTGCCAGCAGCTTTGCGGCCCTTCGGGCGAATGAGCAGTTCTTC	CASSFAALRANEQFF
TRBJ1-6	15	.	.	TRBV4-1	TGCGCCAGCTCCCATCTTGGGGGTAAGGGTTCACCCCTCCACTTT	CASSHLGGKGSPLHF
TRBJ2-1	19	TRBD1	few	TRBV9	TGTGCCAGCAGCGTAGCGGGACAGGGGGCCCCGAGCTCCTACAATGAGCAGTTCTTC	CASSVAGQGAPSSYNEQFF
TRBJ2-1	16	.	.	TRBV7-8	TGTGCCAGCAGCAGATACTTGATGAGCTCCTACAATGAGCAGTTCTTC	CASSRYLMSSYNEQFF
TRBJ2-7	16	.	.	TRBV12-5	TGTGCTAGTGGTTTGGTACTGGGAGCGGACACCTACGAGCAGTACTTC	CASGLVLGADTYEQYF
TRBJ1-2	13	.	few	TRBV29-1	TGCAGCGTTGCGCCCTGGACAGACTATGGCTACACCTTC	CSVAPWTDYGYTF
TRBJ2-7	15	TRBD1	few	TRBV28	TGTGCCAGCAGTCCGACAGGGCCACTTACCTACGAGCAGTACTTC	CASSPTGPLTYEQYF
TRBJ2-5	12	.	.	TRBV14	TGTGCCAGCAGCCAAGGGTACGAGACCCAGTACTTC	CASSQGYETQYF
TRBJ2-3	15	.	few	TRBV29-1	TGCAGCGTTGATCGATCGCGGGGGCCCGGAGATACGCAGTATTTT	CSVDRSRGPGDTQYF
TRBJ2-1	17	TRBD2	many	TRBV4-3	TGCGCCAGCAGCCTCGTAGCGGGGGGACACACCTACAATGAGCAGTTCTTC	CASSLVAGGHTYNEQFF
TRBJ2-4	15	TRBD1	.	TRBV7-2	TGTGCCAGCAGCCTCCTGGACAGGGACGAAAACATTCAGTACTTC	CASSLLDRDENIQYF
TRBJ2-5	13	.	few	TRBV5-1	TGCGCCAGCAGCCCATGGCGCGGAGAGACCCAGTACTTC	CASSPWRGETQYF
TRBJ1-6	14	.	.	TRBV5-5	TGTGCCAGCAGCTTGATAGTAGAAACGTCTCCCCTCCACTTT	CASSLIVETSPLHF
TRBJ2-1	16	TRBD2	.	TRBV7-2	TGTGCCAGCAGCTTACACTCTAGCGGGGGATGGGGTGAGCAGTTCTTC	CASSLHSSGGWGEQFF
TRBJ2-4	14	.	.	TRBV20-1	TGCAGTGCTAGTGCGGGGAGGCCTGGCGATGAGCAGTACTTC	CSASAGRPGDEQYF
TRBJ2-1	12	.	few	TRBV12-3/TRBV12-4	TGTGCCAGCAGTTTAGTTTTCAATGAGCAGTTCTTC	CASSLVFNEQFF
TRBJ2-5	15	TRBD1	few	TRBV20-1	TGCAGTGCTGACCCCTACAGGGGGCGCGAGGAGACCCAGTACTTC	CSADPYRGREETQYF
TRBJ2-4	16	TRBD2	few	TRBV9	TGTGCCAGCAGCGTAGAGCCAACGGGGGGTTCAGACATTCAGTACTTC	CASSVEPTGGSDIQYF
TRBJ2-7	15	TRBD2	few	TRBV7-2	TGTGCCAGCAGCTTTAGCGGGGGGCCCCCCTACGAGCAGTACTTC	CASSFSGGPPYEQYF
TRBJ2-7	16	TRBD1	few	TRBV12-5	TGTGCTAGTGGTTTGGCGCCGGGACAGTTAAACTACGAGCAGTACTTC	CASGLAPGQLNYEQYF
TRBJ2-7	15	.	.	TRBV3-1	TGTGCCAGCAGCCTCGGGACCCAGGACCTCTACGAGCAGTACTTC	CASSLGTQDLYEQYF
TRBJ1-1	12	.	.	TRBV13	TGTGCCACCGGACAGATGAACACTGAAGCTTTCTTT	CATGQMNTEAFF
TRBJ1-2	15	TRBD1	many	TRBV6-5	TGTGCCAGCAGTCCGTGGGACAGGGGAAAGTATGGCTACACCTTC	CASSPWDRGKYGYTF
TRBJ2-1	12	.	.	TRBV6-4	TGTGCCAGCAGTGACGATGGTCTAGAGCAGTTCTTC	CASSDDGLEQFF